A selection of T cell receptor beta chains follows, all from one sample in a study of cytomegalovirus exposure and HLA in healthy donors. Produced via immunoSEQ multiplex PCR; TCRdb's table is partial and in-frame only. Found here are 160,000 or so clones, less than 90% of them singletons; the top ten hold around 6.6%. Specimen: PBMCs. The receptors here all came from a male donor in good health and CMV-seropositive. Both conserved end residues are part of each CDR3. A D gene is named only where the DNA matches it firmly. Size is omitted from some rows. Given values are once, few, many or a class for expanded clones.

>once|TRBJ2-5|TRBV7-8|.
TGTGCCAGCAGCCCGCCGGGAGCGCAAGAGACCCAGTACTTC
CASSPPGAQETQYF
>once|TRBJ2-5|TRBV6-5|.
TGTGCCAGCAGTTACTCGATGACAGGTGTAGAGACCCAGTACTTC
CASSYSMTGVETQYF
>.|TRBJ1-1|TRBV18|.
TGTGCCAGCTCTCAGGGAACGGCAGGTGCCGCTTTCTTT
CASSQGTAGAAFF
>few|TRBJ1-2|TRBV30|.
TGTGCCTGGACTGCCATAGGGGTGTTTAACTATGGCTACACCTTC
CAWTAIGVFNYGYTF
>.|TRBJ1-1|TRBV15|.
TGTGCCACCAGCTCCGGACAGTCGGACACTGAAGCTTTCTTT
CATSSGQSDTEAFF
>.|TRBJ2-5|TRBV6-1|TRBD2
TGTGCCAGCAGTGAACGCCTAGCGGGAGGGCCCTTCCAAGAGACCCAGTACTTC
CASSERLAGGPFQETQYF
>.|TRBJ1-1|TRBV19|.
TGTGCCAGTAGGAAACAGGGAACGAACACTGAAGCTTTCTTT
CASRKQGTNTEAFF
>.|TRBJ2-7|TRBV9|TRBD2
TGTGCCAGCAGCGCGGCTAGCGGGAGTTACGAGCAGTACTTC
CASSAASGSYEQYF
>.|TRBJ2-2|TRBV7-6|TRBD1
TGTGCCAGCAGGTCCCCGACAGGGAAGGGACCAGGGGAGCTGTTTTTT
CASRSPTGKGPGELFF
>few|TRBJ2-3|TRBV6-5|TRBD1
TGTGCCAGCCGCCGGGACAGGGTCGCAGATACGCAGTATTTT
CASRRDRVADTQYF
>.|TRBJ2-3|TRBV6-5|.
TGTGCCAGCAGTTACAGGAGGGGCACAGATACGCAGTATTTT
CASSYRRGTDTQYF
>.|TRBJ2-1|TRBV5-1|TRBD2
TGCGCCAGCACAAAGCGGGAGGCCGACAATGAGCAGTTCTTC
CASTKREADNEQFF
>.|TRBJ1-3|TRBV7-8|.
TGTGCCAGCAGCTCTCGCTCTGGAAACACCATATATTTT
CASSSRSGNTIYF
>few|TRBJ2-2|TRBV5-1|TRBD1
TGCGCCAGCAGCGACACAGGGGGCAACACCGGGGAGCTGTTTTTT
CASSDTGGNTGELFF
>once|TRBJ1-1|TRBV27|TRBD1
TGTGCCAGCATCATCTTCGACAGGGGGGTCTCCACTGAAGCTTTCTTT
CASIIFDRGVSTEAFF
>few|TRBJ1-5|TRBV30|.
TGTGCCTGGAGTCGCAGGGACAATCAGCCCCAGCATTTT
CAWSRRDNQPQHF
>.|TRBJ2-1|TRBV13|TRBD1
TGTGCCAGCAGCCCGGGACAGCTCATCCTCAATGAGCAGTTCTTC
CASSPGQLILNEQFF
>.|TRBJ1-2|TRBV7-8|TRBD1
TGTGCCAGCAGCCCCGGACCGGGACAGGGGTACTATGGCTACACCTTC
CASSPGPGQGYYGYTF
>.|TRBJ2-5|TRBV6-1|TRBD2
TGTGCCAGCAGTGGACTAGCAACAGAGACCCAGTACTTC
CASSGLATETQYF
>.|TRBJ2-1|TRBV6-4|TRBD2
TGTGCCAGCAGCCGAGCGGGAACCTACAATGAGCAGTTCTTC
CASSRAGTYNEQFF
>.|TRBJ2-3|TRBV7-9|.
TGTGCCAGCAGCCCCAAGAGAGGGAGCGCAGATACGCAGTATTTT
CASSPKRGSADTQYF
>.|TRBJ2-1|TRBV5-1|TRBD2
TGCGCCAGCAGCTTGGAAGCGGGGGCCTACAATGAGCAGTTCTTC
CASSLEAGAYNEQFF
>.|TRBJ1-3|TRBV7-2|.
TGTGCCAGCAGCTTAGCTAGGACAGTCCTCTCTGGAAACACCATATATTTT
CASSLARTVLSGNTIYF
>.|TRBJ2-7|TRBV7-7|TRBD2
TGTGCTAGCAGCAATAAATATGGGACTAGGGGAGGAAACGAGCAGTACTTC
CASSNKYGTRGGNEQYF
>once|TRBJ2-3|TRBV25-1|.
TGTGCCAGCAGTGGAAGCGGATCCCCTGACACAGATACGCAGTATTTT
CASSGSGSPDTDTQYF
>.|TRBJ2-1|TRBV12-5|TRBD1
TGTGCTAGTGGTTCGACAGGGGGCGCCCCCCCTCATGGTGAGCAGTTCTTC
CASGSTGGAPPHGEQFF
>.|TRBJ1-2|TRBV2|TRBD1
TGTGCCAGCAGTACCGGGACAGGGGGGAATGGCTACACCTTC
CASSTGTGGNGYTF
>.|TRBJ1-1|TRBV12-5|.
TGTGCTAGTGGTCCCTCCAGGGCGGGGGACGCTGAAGCTTTCTTT
CASGPSRAGDAEAFF
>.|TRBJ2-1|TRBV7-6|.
TGTGCCAGCAGCTTAGCTCTAAATGAGCAGTTCTTC
CASSLALNEQFF
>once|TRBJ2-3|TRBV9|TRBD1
TGTGCCAGCAGCCCTGGACAGGGCGCAGATACGCAGTATTTT
CASSPGQGADTQYF
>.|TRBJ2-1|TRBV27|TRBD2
TGTGCCAGCAGCCCCGGGACTAGCGGGAGAAGGTCCTACAATGAGCAGTTCTTC
CASSPGTSGRRSYNEQFF
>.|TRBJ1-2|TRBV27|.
TGTGCCAGCAGCCTTACCCGCCAGAACTATGGCTACACCTTC
CASSLTRQNYGYTF
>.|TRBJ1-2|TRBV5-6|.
TGTGCCAGCAGCTTAGAGCCCTATGGCTACACCTTC
CASSLEPYGYTF
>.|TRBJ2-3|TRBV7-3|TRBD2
TGTGCCAGCAGCCCCCTAGCGGGAGGAACAGATACGCAGTATTTT
CASSPLAGGTDTQYF
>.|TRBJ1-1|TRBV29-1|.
TGCAGCTGCCCGACATCTAACACTGAAGCTTTCTTT
CSCPTSNTEAFF
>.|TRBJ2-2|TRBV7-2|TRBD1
TGTGCCAGCAGCTCGCCCGAGGGACAGGGGGCACGGACCGGGGAGCTGTTTTTT
CASSSPEGQGARTGELFF
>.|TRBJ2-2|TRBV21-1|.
TGTGCCAGCAGCTACACGGGACAGGGCCACACCGGGGAGCTGTTTTTT
CASSYTGQGHTGELFF
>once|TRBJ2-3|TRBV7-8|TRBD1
TGTGCCAGCAGCTCAGGGGGCGGTTGGGATACGCAGTATTTT
CASSSGGGWDTQYF
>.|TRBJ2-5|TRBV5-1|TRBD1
TGCGCCAGCAGCTGGCCCGGGACAGGGGACCAAGAGACCCAGTACTTC
CASSWPGTGDQETQYF
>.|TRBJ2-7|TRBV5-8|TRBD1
TGTGCCAGCAGCTTGGGACAGGGGGCGGACGAGCAGTACTTC
CASSLGQGADEQYF
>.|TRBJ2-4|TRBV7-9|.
TGTGCCAGCAGCTCGGGGAGTATTCAGTACTTC
CASSSGSIQYF
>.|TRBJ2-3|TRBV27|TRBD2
TGTGCCAGCAGTCCCCGTATCGGGAGGAGGGGCAAAAGCACAGATACGCAGTATTTT
CASSPRIGRRGKSTDTQYF